The 22 T cell receptor beta chains in this list originate from one sample, sequenced in a study of regulatory T cells in long-lasting Graves disease. Arm-PCR of CDR3 regions with iRepertoire HTBI primers generated TCR beta libraries. Via MiXCR, TCRdb re-called the multiplex PCR reads, giving one row per CDR3 protein. The sample lists around 460,000 distinct CDR3 sequences, about 22% occurring once. Time point indicated: persistent/refractory GD, antithyroid drugs over 5 years with positive TRAb. The TCR library was made from RNA extracted from PBMCs. The source material was peripheral blood mononuclear cells (PBMCs), sampled when the disease was refractory, from a patient treated with antithyroid drugs. These receptors were collected from a female donor with Graves disease.

CDR3: CASNYGLEETQYF. The CDR3 DNA sequence: TGTGCCAGCAATTACGGCCTAGAAGAGACCCAGTACTTC. The rearrangement uses TRBV6-9 and TRBJ2-5; D is undetermined. Germline CDR1 reads MNHGY; CDR2 reads SVAAGI. This CDR3 region has 13 residues. Deletions cut 7 bases from V and 3 bases from J, with 12 bases between.

V gene TRBV30 combines with J gene TRBJ1-2; no reliable D call. Per the germline V gene, CDR1 is GTSNPN and CDR2 is SVGIG (reference sequence). CDR3 length: 12 residues. V was trimmed by 0 bases and J by 13 bases, leaving 15 bases between them. The DNA for the CDR3 is TGTGCCTGGAGTGTAGGAAACCTCGACCCCACCTTC. This codes for CAWSVGNLDPTF.

This clonotype was detected a few times. The chain has TRBV7-3 and TRBJ2-5; 9 bases are shared with TRBD2. V was clipped by 5 bases and J by 5 bases; unmatched bases: 6. CDR1 is SGHTA and CDR2 is FQGTGA in the germline V gene. This CDR3 region has 14 residues. The CDR3: CASSISGSAETQYF. The CDR3 DNA reads TGTGCCAGCAGCATTAGCGGGAGCGCGGAGACCCAGTACTTC.

This clonotype was detected a few times. This chain joins TRBV9 and TRBJ2-2; D may be TRBD1 (5 bases). Looked up from germline, CDR1 is SGDLS and CDR2 is YYNGEE. V gave up 6 bases and J gave up 4 bases, with 10 bases separating them. The CDR3 runs 13 residues. CDR3 protein: CASTGLLTGELFF. CDR3 DNA sequence: TGTGCCAGCACAGGGTTACTCACCGGGGAGCTGTTTTTT. The complete variable domain, with remaining parts taken from reference TRBV9 and TRBJ2-2, reads DSGVTQTPKHLITATGQRVTLRCSPRSGDLSVYWYQQSLDQGLQFLIQYYNGEERAKGNILERFSAQQFPDLHSELNLSSLELGDSALYFCASTGLLTGELFFGEGSRLTVL.

This clonotype was seen only a few times. V usage is TRBV5-1 and J usage is TRBJ2-2, with no clear D. Germline V lookup: CDR1 SGHRS, CDR2 YFSETQ. The CDR3 totals 14 residues. Trimming shortened V by 4 bases and J by 7 bases, and 14 bases separated the two germline ends. The CDR3 spells CASSLDMMGGELFF. For the CDR3, the DNA is TGCGCCAGCAGCCTTGATATGATGGGCGGGGAGCTGTTTTTT.

The CDR3 DNA reads TGTGCCACCAGCACCCACGTAGCCCAGCATTTT. It translates to CATSTHVAQHF. The chain has TRBV15 and TRBJ1-5; D gene uncertain. In germline, CDR1 is LNHNV, CDR2 YYDKDF (reference sequence). This CDR3 is built from 11 residues. The V end was cut by 4 bases, the J end by 11 bases, with 9 bases between.

This clonotype showed up many times. The V gene is TRBV20-1, the J gene TRBJ2-5; 11 bases map to TRBD1. The V and J ends lost 2 bases and 4 bases, in that order; junction bases with no gene match: 6. The V gene's germline CDR1 is DFQATT and CDR2 SNEGSKA (reference sequence). The CDR3 length is 15 residues. The CDR3 sequence is CSARPGTGGRETQYF. The CDR3 DNA reads TGCAGTGCTAGACCGGGGACAGGGGGGAGAGAGACCCAGTACTTC.

V usage is TRBV6-1 and J usage is TRBJ2-2; 8 bases match TRBD1. Losses at the gene ends were 7 bases for V and 5 bases for J; bases not matched to a gene: 12. CDR1 MNHNS and CDR2 SASEGT come from the germline V gene. This CDR3 is 16 amino acids long. Here the CDR3 reads CASTPEGTGSTGELFF. CDR3 nucleotide sequence: TGTGCCAGCACTCCGGAGGGGACAGGTTCAACCGGGGAGCTGTTTTTT.

The chain links TRBV30 to TRBJ2-7, with a weak D call TRBD2 (5 bases). This CDR3 has 15 amino acids. The V end was cut by 5 bases, the J end by 0 bases, with 17 bases between. From germline, CDR1 is GTSNPN and CDR2 SVGIG (reference sequence). The CDR3 protein is CAWEGIKKSSYEQYF. CDR3 DNA: TGTGCCTGGGAGGGTATCAAGAAGAGCTCCTACGAGCAGTACTTC.

In this sample, this clonotype turned up a few times. This sequence joins TRBV28 and TRBJ2-1; 9 nucleotides line up with TRBD2. V trimming: 2 bases; J trimming: 0 bases; junction bases outside the gene matches: 8. The CDR3 runs 18 residues. Germline loops: CDR1 MDHEN, CDR2 SYDVKM. The DNA for the CDR3 is TGTGCCAGCAGTTTACCCTTAGCGGGAGCCTCCTCCTACAATGAGCAGTTCTTC. This encodes CASSLPLAGASSYNEQFF.

With respect to this clonotype: Here the CDR3 omits its conserved ending phenylalanine or tryptophan, so a read error is the likely source. The chain carries TRBV12-3 or TRBV12-4 and TRBJ2-6, with no clear D. This CDR3 region has 13 residues. Between the trimmed V and J ends, which lost 6 bases and 2 bases, there was a span of 5 bases. CDR3 region: CASRLTGANVLTL. The CDR3 DNA reads as TGTGCCAGCAGGCTCACTGGGGCCAACGTCCTGACTCTC.

Here the CDR3 DNA reads TGTGCCAGCAGTTTAGTAGGCACCAGAGATGAAGCTTTCTTT. It codes for CASSLVGTRDEAFF. The rearrangement links TRBV27 to TRBJ1-1; no firm D call. The CDR3 extends over 14 amino acids. Trimming took off 2 bases at V and 7 bases at J, with 14 bases between the two ends. Germline V gene sequence: CDR1 MNHEY, CDR2 SMNVEV (reference sequence).

The sample holds a few counts of this clonotype. The chain carries TRBV20-1 and TRBJ1-3, with D perhaps matching TRBD1 (6 bases). V lost 3 bases to trimming and J lost 4 bases, with 19 bases between them. The length of the CDR3 is 16 residues. Germline V gene sequence: CDR1 DFQATT, CDR2 SNEGSKA (reference sequence). Written as DNA, the CDR3 is TGCAGTGCTAGGACTACACAACAGGGTGGAGGAAACACCATATATTTT. It yields the protein CSARTTQQGGGNTIYF.

This clonotype has just a few counts. CDR3 protein: CASSFRQGGVRQYF. The DNA of the CDR3 is TGTGCCAGCAGTTTTAGACAGGGTGGGGTCCGGCAGTACTTC. The chain recombines TRBV12-3 or TRBV12-4 with TRBJ2-7; 7 positions agree with TRBD1. The CDR3 has 14 residues. The V segment lost 3 bases and the J segment 9 bases; nucleotides outside the gene matches: 11.

The table lists this clonotype with a few counts. The rearrangement uses TRBV14 and TRBJ2-7; 7 bases are a match to TRBD1. V trimming: 4 bases; J trimming: 7 bases; junction bases outside the gene matches: 4. The CDR3 covers 12 residues. Germline CDR1 is SGHDN and CDR2 is FVKESK. The CDR3 nucleotides are TGTGCCAGCAGCCCGACAGGGCAAGAGCAGTACTTC. As protein: CASSPTGQEQYF.

The chain recombines TRBV7-2 with TRBJ2-7; 9 nucleotides line up with TRBD2. There are 17 residues in the CDR3. The trim removed 3 bases at V and 3 bases at J, leaving 12 bases unmatched. The V gene's germline CDR1 is SGHTA and CDR2 FQGNSA. The CDR3 DNA reads TGTGCCAGCAGCTTCCTGAGCTCGGGACTAGCTAACTACGAGCAGTACTTC. Translated, it gives CASSFLSSGLANYEQYF.

V and J are TRBV24-1 and TRBJ2-6; D gene uncertain. CDR3 length: 15 residues. In germline, CDR1 is KGHDR, CDR2 SFDVKD. V shed 2 bases and J shed 0 bases, with 4 bases lying between them. This CDR3 is CATSDSRSGANVLTF. The CDR3 DNA is TGTGCCACCAGTGATTCCCGCTCTGGGGCCAACGTCCTGACTTTC.

A few counts support this clonotype. The rearrangement uses TRBV30 and TRBJ2-6; D call uncertain. Trimming took 4 bases from V and 2 from J, leaving 3 bases between them. Germline V gene lookup returns CDR1 GTSNPN and CDR2 SVGIG (reference sequence). The CDR3 runs to 12 residues. CDR3 loop: CAWTAGANVLTF. DNA of the CDR3: TGTGCCTGGACTGCTGGGGCCAACGTCCTGACTTTC.

In the case of this clonotype: A read error may be the cause here, since a much bigger clone is one base away. J is TRBJ2-7 and V is TRBV7-2, with D maybe TRBD2 (6 bases). CDR3 length: 14 residues. CDR1 and CDR2 (germline): SGHTA, FQGNSA. The CDR3 protein is CASSPGLQSGEQHF. In nucleotides, the CDR3 is TGTGCCAGCAGCCCGGGACTCCAGTCGGGGGAGCAGCACTTC.

This chain connects TRBV7-2 to TRBJ2-1; D remains ambiguous. The germline V gene encodes CDR1 SGHTA and CDR2 FQGNSA. Trimming stripped 6 bases from V and 4 bases from J, with 16 bases between. This CDR3 has 15 amino acids. The CDR3 sequence: CASRAPPAEYNEQFF. CDR3 bases: TGTGCCAGCAGAGCCCCTCCTGCGGAGTACAATGAGCAGTTCTTC. The full variable domain, with the rest looked up from reference TRBV7-2 and TRBJ2-1, is GAGVSQSPSNKVTEKGKDVELRCDPISGHTALYWYRQSLGQGLEFLIYFQGNSAPDKSGLPSDRFSAERTGGSVSTLTIQRTQQEDSAVYLCASRAPPAEYNEQFFGPGTRLTVL.

A few counts support this clonotype. J is TRBJ1-1 and V is TRBV20-1; 8 positions agree with TRBD1. The CDR3 extends over 17 amino acids. The V gene end was trimmed by 6 bases and the J gene end by 1 base; junction bases not matched to a gene: 16. Germline V gene sequence: CDR1 DFQATT, CDR2 SNEGSKA (reference sequence). The CDR3 loop reads CSAMDGTGPSRNTEAFF. CDR3 nucleotide sequence: TGCAGTGCGATGGATGGGACAGGACCGAGTAGGAACACTGAAGCTTTCTTT.

This clonotype was seen more than once but under ten times. The chain couples TRBV6-2 or TRBV6-3 to TRBJ2-7; 7 nucleotides line up with TRBD2. V trimming: 0 bases; J trimming: 2 bases; junction bases outside the gene matches: 4. The CDR3 is 15 residues long. Germline CDR1 is MNHEY and CDR2 is SVGEGT. The CDR3 sequence: CASSYSILAAYEQYF. As DNA, the CDR3 is TGTGCCAGCAGTTACTCGATCCTAGCGGCCTACGAGCAGTACTTC.